This passage covers 5 T cell receptor beta chains from one sample sequenced in a study of blood T cell repertoires in COVID-19. The table came from immunoSEQ multiplex PCR; TCRdb's copy has only in-frame clones and leaves some out. This repertoire shows around 480,000 clones, about 90% found once; its top ten account for around 0.7%. Input material: PBMCs or T cells enriched from blood (not recorded which). Source of these receptors: a young woman who had recovered from COVID-19.

The genes are TRBV4-2 and TRBJ2-3, with 7 bases lining up with TRBD1. The CDR3 has 16 amino acids. Germline CDR1 and CDR2: LGHNA and YNFKEQ. Trimming cost V 3 bases and J 0 bases; bases outside gene matches: 6. The CDR3 sequence is CASSQTGTSSTDTQYF. DNA for the CDR3: TGTGCCAGCAGCCAGACAGGGACCTCTAGCACAGATACGCAGTATTTT.

This clone was counted once. V is TRBV5-1 and J is TRBJ1-1; D unclear. Trimming took off 7 bases at V and 0 bases at J, with 10 bases between the two ends. The CDR3 covers 13 residues. Germline CDR1 is SGHRS and CDR2 is YFSETQ. This CDR3 is CASAPGVNTEAFF. CDR3 nucleotides: TGCGCCAGCGCCCCCGGGGTGAACACTGAAGCTTTCTTT.

The chain has TRBV2 and TRBJ2-3; D not certain. Per the germline V gene, CDR1 is SNHLY and CDR2 is FYNNEI. CDR3 length: 14 residues. V lost 7 bases and J 0 bases, leaving 11 bases between the germline ends. DNA of the CDR3: TGTGCCAGCATGCAGGCACTTAGCACAGATACGCAGTATTTT. Protein product: CASMQALSTDTQYF.

This chain uses TRBV5-4 with TRBJ1-6, with TRBD1 as a possible D gene (6 bases). The CDR3 extends over 14 amino acids. Per germline, CDR1 SGHNT and CDR2 YYREEE (reference sequence). The V and J ends lost 7 bases and 7 bases respectively, with 15 bases between them. CDR3 nucleotides: TGTGCCAGCCTCTCGATGGGGGCCAATTCACCCCTCCACTTT. Translating gives CASLSMGANSPLHF.

Comments on this clone: The junction shows a germline mismatch at one end, possibly a read error. The rearrangement links TRBV5-4 to TRBJ1-1; D possibly corresponds to TRBD1 (6 bases). Germline V gene data show CDR1 as SGHNT and CDR2 as YYREEE (reference sequence). CDR3 size: 16 residues. The CDR3 loop reads CASSSSSDRIYKAGAF. As DNA, the CDR3 is TGTGCCAGCAGCTCCTCTAGCGACAGGATCTACAAGGCGGGGGCGTTT.